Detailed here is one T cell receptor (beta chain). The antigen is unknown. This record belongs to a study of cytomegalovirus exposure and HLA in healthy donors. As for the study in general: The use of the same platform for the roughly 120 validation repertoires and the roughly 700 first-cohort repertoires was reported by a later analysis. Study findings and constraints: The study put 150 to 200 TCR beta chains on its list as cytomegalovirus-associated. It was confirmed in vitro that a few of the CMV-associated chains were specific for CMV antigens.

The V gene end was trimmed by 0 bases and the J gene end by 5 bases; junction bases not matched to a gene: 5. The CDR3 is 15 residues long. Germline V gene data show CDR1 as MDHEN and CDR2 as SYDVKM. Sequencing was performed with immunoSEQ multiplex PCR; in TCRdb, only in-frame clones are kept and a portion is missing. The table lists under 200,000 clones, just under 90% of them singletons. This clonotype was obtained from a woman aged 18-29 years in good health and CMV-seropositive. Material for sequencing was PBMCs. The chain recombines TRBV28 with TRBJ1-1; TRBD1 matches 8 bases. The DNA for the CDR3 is TGTGCCAGCAGTTTATGGGCCGGACAGGGTACTGAAGCTTTCTTT. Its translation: CASSLWAGQGTEAFF.